This T cell receptor (beta chain) appears in the sequencing data of a study of memory CD4+ T cells and cytomegalovirus serostatus. Study in general: Of the healthy Belgian adults, eight or nine were CMV seropositive and about 24 seronegative.

Per the authors' pipeline: Out-of-frame sequences were removed, leaving a few million distinct TCRbeta sequences. The repertoire was sequenced with immunoSEQ multiplex PCR; TCRdb's copy has only in-frame clones and lacks some. Clonal size and the V and J genes are those of that table, whereas D and trimming came from the DNA. Seen here are approximately 60,000 clones, 80% to 85% observed once, and the top ten hold around 1.1%. The sort gate was single viable CD3+CD4+CD8-CD45RO+ cells for memory CD4+ T cells. This CDR3 is 16 amino acids long. From germline, CDR1 is KGHSH and CDR2 LQKENI. V lost 2 bases and J lost 0, with 13 bases in between.

Sequenced sample: memory CD4+ T cells from blood. The V call is TRBV18, the J call TRBJ1-1; tentative D call: TRBD1 (5 bases). This sequence originates from an adult in good health and CMV-seronegative. CDR3 DNA: TGTGCCAGCTCACCAGGTACTGGACACCTGAACACTGAAGCTTTCTTT. This sequence encodes CASSPGTGHLNTEAFF.